A selection of T cell receptor beta chains follows, all from one sample in a study of OX40 agonist ivuxolimab in advanced cancers. TCRdb keeps only in-frame clones here, not all; method: immunoSEQ multiplex PCR. The table lists 80,000 to 100,000 clones, 70% to 90% of them singletons. The source was CD4+ or CD8+ T cells sorted from blood, collected in a trial of the OX40 agonist ivuxolimab. All receptors come from an adult with an advanced solid tumor such as melanoma, head and neck, liver or kidney cancer. CDR3s include the opening cysteine and the closing phenylalanine or tryptophan. D genes are given only for firm matches. Clone size, where shown, is once, few, many, or a class for clones that have expanded.

D gene	clone size	V gene	J gene	CDR3 DNA	CDR3 protein
.	.	TRBV10-1	TRBJ1-3	TGCGCCAGCAGTGAGAGAAGGGGAGTCTCTGGAAACACCATATATTTT	CASSERRGVSGNTIYF
.	.	TRBV10-2	TRBJ2-3	TGCGCCAGCACTGAGGGGGACACAGATACGCAGTATTTT	CASTEGDTDTQYF
TRBD1	few	TRBV29-1	TRBJ1-1	TGCAGCGTTGAAGACACGGGACAGGAAGCTTTCTTT	CSVEDTGQEAFF
.	once	TRBV14	TRBJ1-1	TGTGCCAGCAGCCTCTACATGAACACTGAAGCTTTCTTT	CASSLYMNTEAFF
TRBD1	.	TRBV29-1	TRBJ1-2	TGCAGCGTTGGGACAGGGGTAGGCTACACCTTC	CSVGTGVGYTF
TRBD2	.	TRBV2	TRBJ2-5	TGTGCCAGCAGTGAAGGGCCGCGGGGGAAGACCCAGTACTTC	CASSEGPRGKTQYF
.	few	TRBV19	TRBJ2-7	TGTGCCAGTAGTACCAGTGCCTACGAGCAGTACTTC	CASSTSAYEQYF
TRBD1	.	TRBV7-9	TRBJ1-5	TGTGCCAGCAGCTTAGGCGACAGGGGGCCTGGGCAGCCCCAGCATTTT	CASSLGDRGPGQPQHF
.	.	TRBV6-5	TRBJ2-7	TGTGCCAGCAGTTACCAAGGACGCGCCTCCTACGAGCAGTACTTC	CASSYQGRASYEQYF
.	.	TRBV20-1	TRBJ1-5	TGCAGTGTACGGATCGGAGTTCACAAGCATTTT	CSVRIGVHKHF
TRBD1	.	TRBV4-2	TRBJ2-3	TGTGCCAGCAGCCAAGACAGGGGGACCGGCACAGATACGCAGTATTTT	CASSQDRGTGTDTQYF
TRBD1	.	TRBV7-2	TRBJ1-6	TGTGCCAGCAGCGAACAGGGGGCCTATTCACCCCTCCACTTT	CASSEQGAYSPLHF
.	once	TRBV6-1	TRBJ2-5	TGTGCCAGCAGTGGGACCCGACAGGAGCAGTACTTC	CASSGTRQEQYF
.	.	TRBV28	TRBJ2-1	TGTGCCAGCAGAAGCGACGGTTACAATGAGCAGTTCTTC	CASRSDGYNEQFF
TRBD1	.	TRBV5-1	TRBJ2-5	TGCGCCAGCAGCGGCCAAGGGACAGGTCAAGAGACCCAGTACTTC	CASSGQGTGQETQYF
.	few	TRBV6-1	TRBJ1-2	TGTGCCAGCAGTGAAGGGTTTGGCTACACCTTC	CASSEGFGYTF
.	.	TRBV7-3	TRBJ1-5	TGTGCCAGCAGCCTCCAGACCAATCAGCCCCAGCATTTT	CASSLQTNQPQHF
TRBD1	.	TRBV4-2	TRBJ1-5	TGTGCCAGCAGCAACGCCCAAGGGGGCTATCAGCCCCAGCATTTT	CASSNAQGGYQPQHF
.	.	TRBV6-1	TRBJ1-1	TGTGCCAGCAGTGAAGCGAGGGGGGATTCAGCTTTCTTT	CASSEARGDSAFF
.	.	TRBV27	TRBJ1-1	TGTGCCAGCAGTACCAGGGAGGACACTGAAGCTTTCTTT	CASSTREDTEAFF
.	once	TRBV19	TRBJ2-3	TGTGCCAGTAGTATCCAACCAGTGATGAGCACAGATACGCAGTATTTT	CASSIQPVMSTDTQYF
.	.	TRBV2	TRBJ1-2	TGTGCCAGCAGTGAAGCGGTGGGGGTAGGCTACACCTTC	CASSEAVGVGYTF
TRBD1	.	TRBV6-5	TRBJ1-1	TGTGCCAGCAGTTATACAGGGGAGGCTTTCTTT	CASSYTGEAFF
.	.	TRBV7-2	TRBJ2-7	TGTGCCAGCAGCCCTTTTGGGATGGTAGGCCACGAGCAGTACTTC	CASSPFGMVGHEQYF
.	.	TRBV5-1	TRBJ2-5	TGCGCCAGCAGCTTGAAGGAGACCCAGTACTTC	CASSLKETQYF
.	few	TRBV7-3	TRBJ1-1	TGTGCCAGCAGCCGGGTCGTGAACACTGAAGCTTTCTTT	CASSRVVNTEAFF
TRBD2	.	TRBV29-1	TRBJ2-7	TGCAGCGTTGCCCTGGCGGGGGGGCTCTACGAGCAGTACTTC	CSVALAGGLYEQYF
.	.	TRBV19	TRBJ2-1	TGTGCCAGTAGTCTCACGGGGGACAATGAGCAGTTCTTC	CASSLTGDNEQFF
.	.	TRBV5-1	TRBJ1-1	TGCGCCAGCAGCCTCGACAGGTACACTGAAGCTTTCTTT	CASSLDRYTEAFF
.	.	TRBV7-7	TRBJ2-7	TGTGCTAGCAGCCCGATAAGCGCAGGGGGGTCCTACGAGCAGTACTTC	CASSPISAGGSYEQYF
.	.	TRBV7-2	TRBJ2-5	TGTGCCAGCAGCCCCCCCTCGGCGACCCAGTACTTC	CASSPPSATQYF
.	.	TRBV28	TRBJ1-5	TGTGCCAGCAGTCCCCCTGCGGGGGCTAAGCAGCCCCAGCATTTT	CASSPPAGAKQPQHF
.	few	TRBV4-1	TRBJ1-5	TGCGCCAGCAGCCAAGGGGACAGCAATCAGCCCCAGCATTTT	CASSQGDSNQPQHF
.	.	TRBV7-3	TRBJ2-1	TGTGCCAGCAGCCCGGGGGATACTAATGAGCAGTTCTTC	CASSPGDTNEQFF
TRBD2	.	TRBV10-3	TRBJ2-7	TGTGCCATGAAGCGGGGGGCGGAAGGCGAGCAGTACTTC	CAMKRGAEGEQYF
.	few	TRBV4-3	TRBJ1-1	TGCGCCAGCAGCCAAGATTCGGTATTACTGGACACTGAAGCTTTCTTT	CASSQDSVLLDTEAFF
.	once	TRBV18	TRBJ2-2	TGTGCCAGCTCACCGCTCGGAAGGGCCACGAACACCGGGGAGCTGTTTTTT	CASSPLGRATNTGELFF